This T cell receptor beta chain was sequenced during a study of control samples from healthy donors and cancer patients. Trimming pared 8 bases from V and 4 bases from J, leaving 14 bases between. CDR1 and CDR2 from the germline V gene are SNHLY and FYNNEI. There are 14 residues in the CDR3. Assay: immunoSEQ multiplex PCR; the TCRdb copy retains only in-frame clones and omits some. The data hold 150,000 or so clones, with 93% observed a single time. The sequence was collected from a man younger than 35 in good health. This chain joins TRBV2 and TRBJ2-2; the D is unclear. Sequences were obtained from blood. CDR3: CASLTSWGTGELFF. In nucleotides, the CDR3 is TGTGCCAGCTTGACTTCTTGGGGCACCGGGGAGCTGTTTTTT.